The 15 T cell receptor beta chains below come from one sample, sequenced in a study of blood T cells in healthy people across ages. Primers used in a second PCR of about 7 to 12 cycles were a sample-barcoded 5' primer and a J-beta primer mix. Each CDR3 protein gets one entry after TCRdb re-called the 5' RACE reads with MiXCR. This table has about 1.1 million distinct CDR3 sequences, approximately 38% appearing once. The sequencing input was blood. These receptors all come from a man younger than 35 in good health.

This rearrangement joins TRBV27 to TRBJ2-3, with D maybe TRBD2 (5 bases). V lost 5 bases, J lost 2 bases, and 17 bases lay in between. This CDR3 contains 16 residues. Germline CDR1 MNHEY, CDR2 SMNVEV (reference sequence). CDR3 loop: CASSPSLGVFTDTQYF. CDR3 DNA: TGTGCCAGCAGTCCATCCCTCGGGGTATTCACAGATACGCAGTATTTT.

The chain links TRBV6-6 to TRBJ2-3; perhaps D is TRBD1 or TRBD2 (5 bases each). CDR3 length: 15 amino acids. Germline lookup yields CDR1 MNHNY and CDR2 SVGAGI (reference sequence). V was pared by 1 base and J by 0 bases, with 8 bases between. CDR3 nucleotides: TGTGCCAGCAGTTACTTGGGGGATAGCACAGATACGCAGTATTTT. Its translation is CASSYLGDSTDTQYF.

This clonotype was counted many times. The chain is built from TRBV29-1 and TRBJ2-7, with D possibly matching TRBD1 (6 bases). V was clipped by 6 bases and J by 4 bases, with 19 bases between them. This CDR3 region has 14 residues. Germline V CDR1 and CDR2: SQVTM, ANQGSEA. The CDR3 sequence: CSVAVGGDGYEQYF. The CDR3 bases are TGCAGCGTGGCCGTTGGGGGCGACGGGTACGAGCAGTACTTC.

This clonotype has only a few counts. CDR3 DNA: TGTGCCAGCAGAGTTGGGGGGTCAGGACCAGATACGCAGTATTTT. Translation: CASRVGGSGPDTQYF. The chain links TRBV7-9 to TRBJ2-3; a possible D gene is TRBD2 (6 bases). Per the germline V gene, CDR1 is SEHNR and CDR2 is FQNEAQ (reference sequence). CDR3 length equals 15 residues. Trimming shortened V by 6 bases and J by 4 bases, and 17 bases separated the two germline ends.

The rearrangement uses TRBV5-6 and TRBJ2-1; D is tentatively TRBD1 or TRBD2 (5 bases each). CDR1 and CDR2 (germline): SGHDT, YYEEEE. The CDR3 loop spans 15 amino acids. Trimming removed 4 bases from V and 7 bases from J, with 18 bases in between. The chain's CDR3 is CASSPMPGRKNEQFF. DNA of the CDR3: TGTGCCAGCAGCCCGATGCCGGGACGAAAAAATGAGCAGTTCTTC.

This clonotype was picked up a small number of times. CDR3 in amino acids: CAWTQGRTEAFF. The DNA for the CDR3 is TGTGCCTGGACGCAGGGACGTACTGAAGCTTTCTTT. V and J are TRBV30 and TRBJ1-1, with D maybe TRBD1 (5 bases). CDR3 length equals 12 residues. From germline, CDR1 is GTSNPN and CDR2 SVGIG (reference sequence). V gave up 4 bases and J gave up 5 bases, with 11 bases separating them.

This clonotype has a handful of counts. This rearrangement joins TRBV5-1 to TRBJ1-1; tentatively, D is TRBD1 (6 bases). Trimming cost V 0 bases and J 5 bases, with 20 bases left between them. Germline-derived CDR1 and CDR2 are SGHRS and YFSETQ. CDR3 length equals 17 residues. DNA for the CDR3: TGCGCCAGCAGCTTGGATGGGGGGGGGGCCCCAAGGACTGAAGCTTTCTTT. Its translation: CASSLDGGGAPRTEAFF.

CDR3 amino acids: CASSSTRTHSTDTQYF. The DNA of the CDR3 is TGTGCCAGCAGCTCGACACGGACCCATAGCACAGATACGCAGTATTTT. The chain joins TRBV6-1 to TRBJ2-3; D gene ambiguous. The V gene's germline CDR1 is MNHNS and CDR2 SASEGT. The CDR3 runs 16 residues. Trimming removed 6 bases from V and 0 bases from J, with 16 bases in between.

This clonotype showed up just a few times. This CDR3 reads CSVGFGDYTYEQYF. The CDR3 DNA is TGCAGCGTTGGATTTGGGGACTACACCTACGAGCAGTACTTC. The chain links TRBV29-1 to TRBJ2-7; 7 nucleotides align to TRBD2. CDR1 and CDR2 (germline): SQVTM, ANQGSEA. The CDR3 loop spans 14 amino acids. Trimming took 4 bases from V and 2 from J; bases not matched to a gene: 8.

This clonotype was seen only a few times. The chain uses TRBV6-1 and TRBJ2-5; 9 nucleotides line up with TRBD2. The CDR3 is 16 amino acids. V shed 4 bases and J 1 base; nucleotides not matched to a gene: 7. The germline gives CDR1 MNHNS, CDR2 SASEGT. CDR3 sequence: CASSVASGVSQETQYF. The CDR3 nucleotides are TGTGCCAGCAGTGTAGCTAGCGGGGTATCCCAAGAGACCCAGTACTTC.

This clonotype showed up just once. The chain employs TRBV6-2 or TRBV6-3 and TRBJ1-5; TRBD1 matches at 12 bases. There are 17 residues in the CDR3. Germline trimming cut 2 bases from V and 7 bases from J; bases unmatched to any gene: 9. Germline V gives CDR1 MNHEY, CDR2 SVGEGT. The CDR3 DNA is TGTGCCAGCAGTTACGCTCCGGGACAGGGGGCGCGGCAGCCCCAGCATTTT. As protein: CASSYAPGQGARQPQHF.

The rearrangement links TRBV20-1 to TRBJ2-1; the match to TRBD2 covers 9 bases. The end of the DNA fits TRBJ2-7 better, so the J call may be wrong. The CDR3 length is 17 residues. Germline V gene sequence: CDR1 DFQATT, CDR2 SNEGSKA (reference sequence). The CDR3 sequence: CSARPASGASSYNEQYF. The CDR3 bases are TGCAGTGCTAGACCGGCTAGCGGGGCCAGCTCCTACAATGAGCAGTACTTC.

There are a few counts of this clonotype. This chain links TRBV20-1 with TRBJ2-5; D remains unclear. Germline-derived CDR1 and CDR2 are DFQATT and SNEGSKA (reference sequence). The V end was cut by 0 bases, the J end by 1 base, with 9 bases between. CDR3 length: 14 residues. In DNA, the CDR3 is TGCAGTGCTAGAGATCTTGCCTTCCAAGAGACCCAGTACTTC. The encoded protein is CSARDLAFQETQYF.

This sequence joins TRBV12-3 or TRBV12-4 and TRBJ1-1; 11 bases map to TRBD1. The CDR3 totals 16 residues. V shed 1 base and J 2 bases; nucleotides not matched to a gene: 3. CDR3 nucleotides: TGTGCCAGCAGTTTAGGGAGGACAGGGGGCAACACTGAAGCTTTCTTT. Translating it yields CASSLGRTGGNTEAFF.

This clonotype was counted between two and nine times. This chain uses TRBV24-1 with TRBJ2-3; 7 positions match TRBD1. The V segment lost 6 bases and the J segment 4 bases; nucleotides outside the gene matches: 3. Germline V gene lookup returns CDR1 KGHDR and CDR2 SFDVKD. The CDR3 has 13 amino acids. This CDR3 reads CATSSQGADTQYF. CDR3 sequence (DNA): TGTGCCACCAGTAGTCAGGGGGCAGATACGCAGTATTTT.